A single T cell receptor beta chain is shown here with its context. The antigen it recognizes is unknown. Base qualities are not at hand, and no much larger clone is one base apart. Including cysteine and phenylalanine, the CDR3 has 13 amino acids. Only the CDR3 DNA is retained, 39 bases long and in frame from the first base. V and J are truncated by 0 bases and 6 bases respectively, leaving an intervening sequence of 9 bases. CDR1 GTSNPN and CDR2 SVGIG were looked up in the germline V gene (reference sequence). This entry comes from a study of regulatory T cells in long-lasting Graves disease (dated by TCRdb to about 2021). General notes on the study: Persistent Graves' disease meant more than 5 years of antithyroid drug treatment with TSH receptor autoantibodies that stayed positive. Persistent Graves' disease patients were compared with newly diagnosed Graves' disease patients by peripheral blood TCR sequencing and RNA sequencing. The study took place in China and was registered as a clinical trial. A total of around 35 samples were covered by TCR sequencing, comprising around 13 persistent and around 20 newly diagnosed Graves' disease patients. On average, persistent Graves' disease patients in the clinical cohort had been on antithyroid drugs for about 10.3 years.

The method behind the library was multiplex PCR. The sequencing machine was an Illumina HiSeq 4000. CDR3 regions were amplified by Arm-PCR with iRepertoire HTBI primers to construct TCR beta libraries. Gel purification was performed on PCR products prior to sequencing. Under the source paper's analysis protocol: Gene usage analysis of CDR3 amino acid clonotypes relied on the 60 or so TRBV and 13 to 15 TRBJ segments identified across samples. COPE and FqMerger were used to merge the filtered high-quality paired reads into contigs. Contigs were aligned with BLAST to IMGT TRBV, TRBD and TRBJ reference genes, and CDR3 was defined per IMGT. Highly expanded clones were defined as clonotypes with a frequency above 0.1%. Shannon entropy served as the measure of repertoire diversity, while the Gini coefficient captured V-J evenness. A clonotype was considered public if more than one individual shared it. The raw public data were reprocessed by TCRdb itself: fastp quality trimming at Q25, MiXCR clonotype calling, in-frame beta chains only. Rows are combined by CDR3 protein, so each entry shows the most common genes and DNA. These V and J calls derive from TCRdb rather than the authors' analysis. This sample comprises roughly 450,000 distinct CDR3 sequences, roughly a quarter of them detected only once. The ten largest clones take up around 26% of the sample.

Paper-wide results and their limitations: Peripheral blood alone was examined, since thyroid tissue, which constituted the primary lesion, could not be accessed. A larger number of public clonotypes was shared among persistent patients (approximately 3,000) than among newly diagnosed patients (roughly 930). Persistent Graves' disease patients showed lower TCR Shannon entropy and fewer highly expanded clones than newly diagnosed patients, suggesting clonal expansion. Sequencing and analysis were restricted to the TCR beta chain. The authors acknowledged the small sample size as a limitation that may reduce accuracy. Persistent disease showed preferential use of TRBV28, TRBJ1-2 and TRBJ2-5, whereas newly diagnosed disease favored TRBV20-1 and TRBJ2-1.

The sample's time point label, decoded: persistent/refractory GD, antithyroid drugs over 5 years with positive TRAb. For both TCR sequencing and RNA sequencing, RNA was extracted from PBMCs in TRIzol. Graves' disease was diagnosed according to American Thyroid Association guidelines. Recruitment of patients was carried out at an endocrinology department in Xi'an, China. From each patient, about 9.7 milliliters of peripheral blood was collected into an EDTA anticoagulant tube. PBMCs were isolated by Ficoll Paque Plus density gradient separation without further T cell sorting. An Agilent 2100 Bioanalyzer and agarose gel were used to check RNA quality, and a NanoDrop 2000 was used to measure RNA concentration.

The chain uses TRBV30 and TRBJ1-5; no D gene is confidently identified. Specimen: peripheral blood mononuclear cells (PBMCs), collected when the disease was refractory, from a patient treated with antithyroid drugs. This TCR derives from a female donor with Graves disease. The nucleotide sequence reads as follows: TGTGCCTGGAGTGTCTCGGAGCGTCAGCCCCAGCATTTT. Translated, this gives CAWSVSERQPQHF.